The next 2 T cell receptor beta chains were all read from a single sample in a study of T cells in localized non-small cell lung cancer. Only in-frame clones appear in the TCRdb table, and some are missing; sequencing was by immunoSEQ multiplex PCR. The sample includes tens of thousands of clones, over 80% of them seen just once. This specimen was peripheral blood, taken before any cancer treatment. The receptors here all came from a man aged 40 to 75 with stage I squamous cell lung carcinoma.

This chain uses TRBV19 with TRBJ1-5, with a tentative D call TRBD1 (5 bases). The V end lost 5 bases, the J end lost 6 bases, and 20 bases lay between the germline ends. The CDR3 is 16 amino acids. CDR1 is LNHDA and CDR2 is SQIVND in the germline V gene (reference sequence). The CDR3 is CASSARLTVVVQPQHF. CDR3 DNA: TGTGCCAGTAGTGCCCGATTGACAGTAGTTGTTCAGCCCCAGCATTTT.

This clone showed up just once. This chain joins TRBV6-1 and TRBJ2-1; no clear D. This CDR3 has 12 amino acids. With 3 bases removed from V and 6 bases from J, the gap between germline ends came to 6 bases. CDR1 is MNHNS and CDR2 is SASEGT in the germline V gene. The CDR3 DNA is TGTGCCAGCAGTGACCCTCCCAATGAGCAGTTCTTC. It codes for CASSDPPNEQFF.